These T cell receptor beta chains were read from a single sample in a study of response to subunit inactivated influenza vaccine. Via MiXCR, TCRdb re-called the RT-PCR reads, giving one row per CDR3 protein. In the table there are about 540,000 distinct CDR3 sequences, under 25% of which are singletons. The same data also went into a second study, on T cells expressing NK-cell markers.

This material consisted of CD4+ T cells sorted from PBMCs, taken approximately 13 days after vaccination. These receptors originate from a man in his fifties or sixties who received an inactivated influenza vaccine. Each CDR3 is given with its conserved first and last residue. A D gene is named only where the DNA matches it firmly. Size is omitted from some rows. Given values are once, few, many or a class for expanded clones.

D	V	length	size	J	DNA	CDR3
-	TRBV25-1	13	once	TRBJ2-1	TGTGCCAGCAGCCGATCAGGGGACAATGAGCAGTTCTTC	CASSRSGDNEQFF
TRBD1	TRBV4-1	16	few	TRBJ2-1	TGCGCCAGCAGCCCACTGGGACAGGGGGCGAACAATGAGCAGTTCTTC	CASSPLGQGANNEQFF
TRBD1	TRBV7-2	13	-	TRBJ2-1	TGTGCCAGCAGCGAACAGGGACAGGGAAGGTGGGTCTTC	CASSEQGQGRWVF
TRBD1	TRBV5-1	14	many	TRBJ1-6	TGCGCCAGCAGCCAAAGACAGGGAACATCACCCCTCCACTTT	CASSQRQGTSPLHF
TRBD2	TRBV6-1	19	few	TRBJ2-1	TGTGCCAGCAGTGGTCCCCCGGGACTAGCGGGGGACCTATACAATGAGCAGTTCTTC	CASSGPPGLAGDLYNEQFF
-	TRBV12-3/TRBV12-4	14	-	TRBJ1-5	TGTGCCAGCAGTTTCAGGGGAGGTGGTCAGCCCCAGCATTTT	CASSFRGGGQPQHF
-	TRBV12-3/TRBV12-4	13	many	TRBJ1-2	TGTGCCAGCAGCCCCGACACCCGGTATGGCTACACCTTC	CASSPDTRYGYTF
-	TRBV28	13	few	TRBJ2-7	TGTGCCAGCACGGGCAAGGGGATTTACGAGCAGTACTTC	CASTGKGIYEQYF
TRBD2	TRBV7-9	15	once	TRBJ2-1	TGTGCCAGCAGCGCCCTAGCGGGGATCTACAATGAGCAGTTCTTC	CASSALAGIYNEQFF
-	TRBV9	15	few	TRBJ2-2	TGTGCCAGCAGCGTAGGAAATGGTTATGCCGGGGAGCTGTTTTTT	CASSVGNGYAGELFF
-	TRBV29-1	14	many	TRBJ2-1	TGCAGCTCCTTGAAGGGCGATCTAATGAATGAGCAGTTCTTC	CSSLKGDLMNEQFF
-	TRBV20-1	13	few	TRBJ2-2	TGCAGTGCTAGAGATCACAGGGTAGCGGAGCTGTTTTTT	CSARDHRVAELFF
-	TRBV6-2/TRBV6-3	15	-	TRBJ2-1	TGTGCCAGCCGACCCGGACAGCGATCCTACAATGAGCAGTTCTTC	CASRPGQRSYNEQFF
-	TRBV16	15	many	TRBJ1-1	TGTGCCAGCAGCCAAGTCCGGGCAGACAACACTGAAGCTTTCTTT	CASSQVRADNTEAFF
-	TRBV6-2/TRBV6-3	14	few	TRBJ1-5	TGTGCCAGCAGTTACTACGGCGGGGATCAGCCCCAGCATTTT	CASSYYGGDQPQHF
-	TRBV5-1	13	-	TRBJ2-7	TGCGCCAGCAGCTTTAGCCAGTCCTACGAGCAGTACTTC	CASSFSQSYEQYF
-	TRBV18	16	few	TRBJ2-3	TGTGCCAGCTCACCACCTGGCCTCTGGGTCACAGATACGCAGTATTTT	CASSPPGLWVTDTQYF
TRBD1	TRBV4-2	16	-	TRBJ2-7	TGTGCCAGCAGCCCAAGGACGGGCCAGGGGGCAGGGGAGCAGTACTTC	CASSPRTGQGAGEQYF
-	TRBV5-1	12	few	TRBJ2-5	TGTGCCAGCAGCCGGGATCAAGAGACCCAGTACTTC	CASSRDQETQYF
TRBD2	TRBV6-2/TRBV6-3	15	few	TRBJ2-3	TGTGCCAGCGACCCAGCGGAGACTAGCGGAGATACGCAGTATTTT	CASDPAETSGDTQYF
TRBD2	TRBV7-9	15	few	TRBJ2-5	TGTGCCAGCAGCTTAGGCGGCATGGGGGGGGAGACCCAGTACTTC	CASSLGGMGGETQYF
-	TRBV5-6	15	few	TRBJ2-6	TGTGCCAGCAGAAAAGCAGGGACTGGGGCCAACGTCCTGACTTTC	CASRKAGTGANVLTF
-	TRBV5-1	16	few	TRBJ2-4	TGCGCCAGCAGCTTGGTCCCACCAAGAGCCAAAAACATTCAGTACTTC	CASSLVPPRAKNIQYF
-	TRBV24-1	16	-	TRBJ2-2	TGTGCCACCAGTGATTTGTGGGGCTTAGACACCGGGGAGCTGTTTTTT	CATSDLWGLDTGELFF
TRBD2	TRBV11-2	15	many	TRBJ2-1	TGTGCCAGCAGCTTAGAGGGACTAGCGGTCCGGGAGAAGTTCTTC	CASSLEGLAVREKFF
-	TRBV12-3/TRBV12-4	12	few	TRBJ1-1	TGTGCCAGCACCAAAATCAGGGGTGAAGCTTTCTTT	CASTKIRGEAFF
-	TRBV5-6	14	-	TRBJ2-7	TGTGCCAGCAGCTTGGTGGGCAGGGGTTACGAGCAGTACTTC	CASSLVGRGYEQYF
TRBD2	TRBV6-2/TRBV6-3	17	few	TRBJ2-3	TGTGCCAGCAGTTATAACCCACTAGCGGGGGGCACAGATACGCAGTATTTT	CASSYNPLAGGTDTQYF
-	TRBV5-6	15	few	TRBJ2-5	TGTGCCAGCAGCCGCAGACAGACATTACAAGAGACCCAGTACTTC	CASSRRQTLQETQYF
-	TRBV6-5	13	-	TRBJ2-5	TGTGCCAGCAGTTACGGACGCAGTGAGACCCAGTACTTC	CASSYGRSETQYF
-	TRBV20-1	13	-	TRBJ2-5	TGCAGTGCTAGAGTCCTTCCGCAAGGGACCCAGTACTTC	CSARVLPQGTQYF
-	TRBV20-1	12	-	TRBJ1-2	TGCAGTGCTAAGGCCAGGGCGGATGGCTACACCTTC	CSAKARADGYTF